This is a list of T cell receptor beta chains from one sample in a study of cytomegalovirus exposure and HLA in healthy donors. Repertoires were generated with immunoSEQ multiplex PCR, while TCRdb's copy carries only in-frame clones and drops some. Of some 96,000 clones listed, approximately 64% are singletons. Sequencing input: PBMCs. The receptor set was obtained from a man aged 55 to 69 in good health and CMV-seronegative. Both conserved end residues are part of each CDR3. A D gene is named only where the DNA matches it firmly. Only part of the rows carry a size: once, few, many, or a class if the clone is expanded.

D gene	J gene	clone size	V gene	CDR3 protein	CDR3 DNA
TRBD2	TRBJ2-1	.	TRBV5-1	CASSSEAGAGNEQFF	TGCGCCAGCAGCTCCGAAGCGGGAGCAGGCAATGAGCAGTTCTTC
.	TRBJ2-7	.	TRBV5-1	CASSLEAPTGAYEQYF	TGCGCCAGCAGCTTGGAGGCCCCGACGGGGGCCTACGAGCAGTACTTC
.	TRBJ1-1	.	TRBV18	CASSPQTVGGGWTEAFF	TGTGCCAGCTCACCACAAACGGTGGGGGGAGGGTGGACTGAAGCTTTCTTT
TRBD2	TRBJ2-1	.	TRBV7-3	CASSSLAGASYNEQFF	TGTGCCAGCAGCTCCCTAGCGGGAGCATCGTACAATGAGCAGTTCTTC
.	TRBJ2-7	few	TRBV5-1	CASSLFSGANEQYF	TGCGCCAGCAGCTTGTTCTCAGGGGCTAACGAGCAGTACTTC
.	TRBJ2-6	.	TRBV6-6	CASSYSGGSGANVLTF	TGTGCCAGCAGTTACTCAGGGGGCTCTGGGGCCAACGTCCTGACTTTC
.	TRBJ1-3	few	TRBV6-6	CASSPRQEGNTIYF	TGTGCCAGCAGTCCAAGACAGGAGGGAAACACCATATATTTT
TRBD1	TRBJ2-1	.	TRBV29-1	CSVSGSDRVALGEQFF	TGCAGCGTTTCGGGATCTGACAGGGTGGCCCTGGGTGAGCAGTTCTTC
.	TRBJ1-2	.	TRBV6-6	CASSYSAGDGYTF	TGTGCCAGCAGTTACTCGGCAGGTGATGGCTACACCTTC
TRBD1	TRBJ2-5	.	TRBV9	CASSATGGQETQYF	TGTGCCAGCAGCGCGACAGGGGGCCAAGAGACCCAGTACTTC
.	TRBJ2-6	.	TRBV28	CASRIGGETGANVLTF	TGTGCCAGCAGGATCGGAGGGGAAACTGGGGCCAACGTCCTGACTTTC
.	TRBJ1-2	.	TRBV7-9	CASSLLDSRGYGYTF	TGTGCCAGCAGCCTACTCGACTCTCGAGGCTATGGCTACACCTTC
.	TRBJ2-6	few	TRBV7-9	CASSPVVSGANVLTF	TGTGCCAGCAGTCCCGTTGTTTCCGGGGCCAACGTCCTGACTTTC
TRBD1	TRBJ2-2	.	TRBV28	CASSPGDRDTGELFF	TGTGCCAGCAGTCCCGGGGACAGAGACACCGGGGAGCTGTTTTTT
TRBD2	TRBJ2-5	.	TRBV7-2	CASSFGEGETQYF	TGTGCCAGCAGCTTCGGGGAGGGAGAGACCCAGTACTTC
TRBD2	TRBJ2-7	few	TRBV9	CASSAKLAGGLDEQYF	TGTGCCAGCAGCGCAAAACTAGCGGGGGGGCTTGACGAGCAGTACTTC
TRBD2	TRBJ2-5	.	TRBV11-2	CATGLAGGQETQYF	TGTGCCACCGGACTAGCGGGGGGACAAGAGACCCAGTACTTC
TRBD1	TRBJ1-2	.	TRBV9	CASSGSGQGARGYTF	TGTGCCAGCAGCGGCTCGGGACAGGGGGCCCGTGGCTACACCTTC
.	TRBJ1-1	few	TRBV7-2	CASSLRGGLNTEAFF	TGTGCCAGCAGCTTACGGGGGGGGTTAAACACTGAAGCTTTCTTT
.	TRBJ1-1	.	TRBV30	CAWRTASSVAEAFF	TGTGCCTGGCGTACTGCTTCCTCTGTCGCTGAAGCTTTCTTT
TRBD1	TRBJ2-6	once	TRBV7-2	CASIGQGQLSGANVLTF	TGTGCCAGCATTGGACAGGGGCAACTCTCTGGGGCCAACGTCCTGACTTTC
.	TRBJ1-2	.	TRBV6-1	CASSARGNGYGYTF	TGTGCCAGCAGTGCAAGAGGGAATGGCTATGGCTACACCTTC
TRBD1	TRBJ1-2	.	TRBV11-2	CASSHAPGQSNYGYTF	TGTGCCAGCAGCCATGCCCCGGGACAGAGCAACTATGGCTACACCTTC
.	TRBJ1-5	.	TRBV5-5	CASSLDRYNQPQHF	TGTGCCAGCAGCTTGGACAGATACAATCAGCCCCAGCATTTT
.	TRBJ1-2	.	TRBV28	CASSLSTGANYGYTF	TGTGCCAGCAGTTTGTCTACAGGAGCTAACTATGGCTACACCTTC
TRBD2	TRBJ2-7	.	TRBV6-1	CASSATSGGADEQYF	TGTGCCAGCAGTGCTACTAGCGGGGGGGCCGACGAGCAGTACTTC
TRBD2	TRBJ2-1	.	TRBV5-1	CASSLDSWPSGGIYNNEQFF	TGCGCCAGCAGCTTGGATTCCTGGCCCTCGGGAGGTATATATAACAATGAGCAGTTCTTC
TRBD2	TRBJ2-7	.	TRBV7-9	CASSYGAGGRDHEQYF	TGTGCCAGCAGCTACGGCGCTGGAGGGAGGGACCACGAGCAGTACTTC
.	TRBJ2-2	.	TRBV29-1	CSATRAGELFF	TGCAGCGCCACCAGGGCCGGGGAGCTGTTTTTT
TRBD2	TRBJ2-1	.	TRBV5-1	CASSPHLAGGPYNEQFF	TGCGCCAGCAGCCCTCACCTAGCGGGAGGGCCCTACAATGAGCAGTTCTTC
TRBD1	TRBJ1-5	.	TRBV19	CASSIFGTGVKSNQPQHF	TGTGCCAGTAGTATTTTTGGGACAGGGGTGAAGAGCAATCAGCCCCAGCATTTT
.	TRBJ1-2	.	TRBV30	CAWSVALYGYTF	TGTGCCTGGAGTGTAGCCCTGTATGGCTACACCTTC
TRBD2	TRBJ2-1	.	TRBV7-3	CASSGGGNNEQFF	TGTGCCAGTAGCGGGGGGGGTAACAATGAGCAGTTCTTC
.	TRBJ2-5	.	TRBV25-1	CASRTTTEYQETQYF	TGTGCCAGCCGAACTACTACTGAGTACCAAGAGACCCAGTACTTC
.	TRBJ2-1	.	TRBV7-2	CASTTRVGGNEQFF	TGTGCCAGCACCACTCGGGTCGGGGGTAATGAGCAGTTCTTC
.	TRBJ1-5	once	TRBV10-3	CASSSGISNQPQHF	TGTGCCAGCAGTTCGGGGATTAGCAATCAGCCCCAGCATTTT
TRBD2	TRBJ2-2	few	TRBV5-1	CASTLAGVNTGELFF	TGCGCCAGCACACTAGCGGGAGTGAACACCGGGGAGCTGTTTTTT
.	TRBJ2-3	few	TRBV4-1	CASSQKWGEDTQYF	TGCGCCAGCAGCCAAAAGTGGGGAGAGGATACGCAGTATTTT
.	TRBJ1-4	.	TRBV27	CASSLFPVNEKLFF	TGTGCCAGCAGTTTATTCCCAGTTAATGAAAAACTGTTTTTT
TRBD1	TRBJ2-7	.	TRBV7-6	CASSTSRQGYEQYF	TGTGCCAGCAGCACCTCCCGACAGGGCTACGAGCAGTACTTC
TRBD1	TRBJ1-5	.	TRBV19	CASRVDRGSNQPQHF	TGTGCCAGTAGAGTGGACAGGGGAAGCAATCAGCCCCAGCATTTT
.	TRBJ1-1	.	TRBV11-2	CASSRLEPGFGEAFF	TGTGCCAGCAGCCGCCTTGAACCAGGTTTTGGAGAAGCTTTCTTT
.	TRBJ2-2	.	TRBV6-1	CASRELGLNTGELFF	TGTGCCAGCAGGGAACTCGGACTGAACACCGGGGAGCTGTTTTTT
.	TRBJ2-3	.	TRBV10-2	CASSESRLPDTDTQYF	TGCGCCAGCAGTGAGTCGAGACTACCGGACACAGATACGCAGTATTTT
.	TRBJ2-7	.	TRBV28	CASSGQPYEQYF	TGTGCCAGCAGCGGACAGCCCTACGAGCAGTACTTC
.	TRBJ2-7	.	TRBV5-1	CASSLPDSYEQYF	TGCGCCAGCAGCTTACCAGACTCCTACGAGCAGTACTTC
TRBD1	TRBJ1-5	.	TRBV5-4	CASSLEGQGPSPQHF	TGTGCCAGCAGCTTGGAAGGACAGGGCCCCTCGCCCCAGCATTTT
.	TRBJ2-3	few	TRBV6-5	CASSYSHGGTDTQYF	TGTGCCAGCAGTTACTCGCACGGCGGGACAGATACGCAGTATTTT
TRBD1	TRBJ1-5	.	TRBV6-4	CASSKTGDQPQHF	TGTGCCAGCAGTAAGACAGGGGATCAGCCCCAGCATTTT
TRBD2	TRBJ2-2	once	TRBV11-2	CASSFTSGYTGELFF	TGTGCCAGCAGCTTCACTAGCGGTTACACCGGGGAGCTGTTTTTT
.	TRBJ2-7	few	TRBV19	CASSQGTLAYEQYF	TGTGCCAGTAGCCAAGGGACATTAGCCTACGAGCAGTACTTC
TRBD2	TRBJ2-2	.	TRBV7-3	CASSPIPMSGGGGELFF	TGTGCCAGCAGCCCAATTCCCATGAGCGGGGGCGGCGGGGAGCTGTTTTTT
TRBD1	TRBJ2-7	.	TRBV28	CASRTRQGIYEQYF	TGTGCCAGCAGAACCAGACAGGGGATCTACGAGCAGTACTTC
TRBD2	TRBJ2-5	.	TRBV12-5	CASGPLAGGQETQYF	TGTGCTAGTGGTCCACTAGCGGGGGGACAAGAGACCCAGTACTTC